The 32 T cell receptor beta chains listed next were all sequenced from one sample in a study of T cell repertoires in cytomegalovirus infection. Antigens of these TCRs are unknown. Each CDR3 protein is one row after TCRdb ran MiXCR on the reads. The data contain about 920,000 distinct CDR3 sequences, around 29% of them singletons. The specimen comprised cultured CD8+ T cells from PBMCs, sampled from culture after CMV antigen stimulation. All receptors come from a human donor in good health (CMV status not recorded). Some clones in this sample may be carry-over from other donors' samples.

The chain uses TRBV5-4 and TRBJ2-3; D is possibly TRBD2 (6 bases). Germline V gene sequence: CDR1 SGHNT, CDR2 YYREEE (reference sequence). CDR3 length: 15 residues. V was shortened by 4 bases and J by 4 bases, with 16 bases between the two germline ends. CDR3 DNA sequence: TGTGCCAGCAGCGATCCCGGGGGTCCGCCAGATACGCAGTATTTT. Residues: CASSDPGGPPDTQYF.

A few counts support this clonotype. The rearrangement links TRBV5-1 to TRBJ1-6; possibly TRBD1 for D (6 bases). The CDR3 has 14 amino acids. V gave up 9 bases and J gave up 8 bases, with 18 bases separating them. Germline lookup yields CDR1 SGHRS and CDR2 YFSETQ. The CDR3 is CATSPGTLDSPLHF. The CDR3 DNA follows: TGCGCCACCAGTCCAGGGACATTAGATTCACCCCTCCACTTT. The variable domain in full, completed from reference TRBV5-1 and TRBJ1-6, reads KAGVTQTPRYLIKTRGQQVTLSCSPISGHRSVSWYQQTPGQGLQFLFEYFSETQRNKGNFPGRFSGRQFSNSRSEMNVSTLELGDSALYLCATSPGTLDSPLHFGNGTRLTVT.

V is TRBV4-1 and J is TRBJ2-3; 10 bases fit TRBD2. Trimming took 6 bases from V and 2 from J; bases not matched to a gene: 5. Germline CDR1 and CDR2: MGHRA and YSYEKL. The CDR3 runs 15 residues. CDR3 protein: CASSRTSGDTDTQYF. For the CDR3, the DNA is TGCGCCAGCAGTCGGACTAGCGGAGACACAGATACGCAGTATTTT.

Concerning this clonotype itself: This could be a read error, since a much larger clone is one nucleotide away. The chain carries TRBV4-3 and TRBJ1-2; 8 positions agree with TRBD1. The CDR3 spans 12 residues. Germline-derived CDR1 and CDR2 are LGHNA and YSLEER. J was trimmed by 8 bases and V by 8 bases; bases with no gene match: 7. The CDR3 nucleotides read TGCGCCAGCGACCGGACAGGGAAAGGCTACACCTTC. Translated, it gives CASDRTGKGYTF.

This chain links TRBV27 with TRBJ1-5; D remains ambiguous. The CDR3 extends over 15 amino acids. The V and J ends lost 8 bases and 7 bases respectively, with 21 bases between them. Germline CDR1 and CDR2: MNHEY and SMNVEV (reference sequence). CDR3 region: CASASWIGMDQPQHF. CDR3 nucleotide sequence: TGTGCCAGCGCGTCCTGGATAGGGATGGACCAGCCCCAGCATTTT.

This clonotype was seen once. CDR3 coding DNA: TGTGCCAGCATTAAACAGGGGGTCTACAATGAGCAGTTCTTC. Its translation: CASIKQGVYNEQFF. This chain joins TRBV5-6 and TRBJ2-1; 8 bases map to TRBD1. This CDR3 has 14 amino acids. The germline CDR1 and CDR2 sequences are SGHDT and YYEEEE. V shed 6 bases and J 3 bases; nucleotides not matched to a gene: 5.

Only a few counts were recorded for this clonotype. The chain combines TRBV19 with TRBJ1-6, with no clear D. V shed 5 bases and J shed 9 bases, with 20 bases lying between them. This CDR3 comprises 16 residues. Germline V gene sequence: CDR1 LNHDA, CDR2 SQIVND (reference sequence). The CDR3 DNA reads TGTGCCAGTAGTCCGGCTGGTCTCCCCACCAGTTCACCCCTCCACTTT. Its translation is CASSPAGLPTSSPLHF.

The chain joins TRBV15 to TRBJ2-1, with D maybe TRBD2 (5 bases). The CDR3 is 18 residues long. The V gene's germline CDR1 is LNHNV and CDR2 YYDKDF (reference sequence). The V gene lost 2 bases and the J gene lost 5 bases, with 22 bases spanning the gap. The CDR3 DNA reads as TGTGCCACCAGCAGATACCCAGCGGTGACGACTGATAACAATGAGCAGTTCTTC. Translated: CATSRYPAVTTDNNEQFF. Together with reference TRBV15 and TRBJ2-1, the CDR3 gives the full variable domain: DAMVIQNPRYQVTQFGKPVTLSCSQTLNHNVMYWYQQKSSQAPKLLFHYYDKDFNNEADTPDNFQSRRPNTSFCFLDIRSPGLGDTAMYLCATSRYPAVTTDNNEQFFGPGTRLTVL.

The chain couples TRBV10-3 to TRBJ1-5, with a possible D match to TRBD1 (5 bases). Per germline, CDR1 ENHRY and CDR2 SYGVKD. This CDR3 is 15 amino acids long. The V and J ends lost 0 bases and 3 bases respectively, with 9 bases between them. CDR3 nucleotides: TGTGCCATCAGTGAGTCCCAGGGTGACAATCAGCCCCAGCATTTT. This translates into CAISESQGDNQPQHF.

This clonotype was recorded a few times. The chain couples TRBV10-3 to TRBJ2-2; D not resolved. The CDR3 has 15 amino acids. The germline V gene encodes CDR1 ENHRY and CDR2 SYGVKD. V lost 7 bases and J lost 4, with 16 bases in between. The CDR3 coding sequence is TGTGCCATCATCCCTGAGATCCCTGGCACCGGGGAGCTGTTTTTT. Its protein product is CAIIPEIPGTGELFF.

CDR3: CASSLVGKSTDTQYF. In DNA, the CDR3 is TGTGCCAGCAGCTTAGTTGGTAAAAGCACAGATACGCAGTATTTT. This chain connects TRBV7-3 to TRBJ2-3; no definite D call. V was trimmed by 2 bases and J by 0 bases, leaving 9 bases between them. This CDR3 region has 15 residues. Germline V gene lookup returns CDR1 SGHTA and CDR2 FQGTGA.

The CDR3 coding sequence is TGTGCCAGCAGTTTAGGGGGGCGCAACCACGAGCAGTACTTC. Amino acid sequence: CASSLGGRNHEQYF. The chain uses TRBV27 and TRBJ2-7; perhaps D is TRBD1 or TRBD2 (6 bases each). Trimming cost V 2 bases and J 5 bases, with 13 bases left between them. CDR3 length: 14 residues. The V gene's germline CDR1 is MNHEY and CDR2 SMNVEV (reference sequence).

The rearrangement uses TRBV27 and TRBJ1-1; D call uncertain. Germline V gene data show CDR1 as MNHEY and CDR2 as SMNVEV (reference sequence). There are 13 residues in the CDR3. V was trimmed by 2 bases and J by 4 bases, leaving 8 bases between them. The CDR3 loop reads CASSLGHTTEAFF. The CDR3, as DNA: TGTGCCAGCAGTTTAGGGCATACCACTGAAGCTTTCTTT.

As to this clonotype: Its ends do not fully match the called genes, so a read error is possible. The rearrangement joins TRBV7-8 to TRBJ2-5; 7 bases are shared with TRBD2. The germline V gene encodes CDR1 SGHVS and CDR2 FQNEAQ. This CDR3 is 12 amino acids long. Here the CDR3 DNA reads TGTGCCAGCAGCCCCCAGGCCAGCGGGGAGTATTTC. Protein product: CASSPQASGEYF.

To note about this clonotype: The junction differs from germline at one of its ends, possibly a read error. The V gene is TRBV7-9, the J gene TRBJ1-1, with 7 bases aligning to TRBD1. Germline V gene lookup returns CDR1 SEHNR and CDR2 FQNEAQ (reference sequence). The CDR3 is made up of 14 amino acids. CDR3 DNA: TGTGCCAGCAGATTAGGGGGCGCGGGCACTGAAGCTTTCTTT. Its translation: CASRLGGAGTEAFF.

This clonotype occurred a few times. The chain combines TRBV12-3 or TRBV12-4 with TRBJ1-2, with D possibly being TRBD1 (6 bases). The V end lost 6 bases, the J end lost 7 bases, and 15 bases lay between the germline ends. The CDR3 is 13 amino acids. The CDR3 DNA is TGTGCCAGCAGCCCCAGGGACATCTTTGGCTACACCTTC. Encoded protein: CASSPRDIFGYTF.

This chain connects TRBV2 to TRBJ2-6; 7 nucleotides agree with TRBD1. Germline lookup yields CDR1 SNHLY and CDR2 FYNNEI. Trimming at V came to 4 bases and at J to 12 bases, leaving 24 bases not matched to a gene. CDR3 length equals 19 residues. The CDR3 nucleotides are TGTGCCAGCAGTGGGGGATTGTGGGACAGCCTTGTAACCGGCGGCGTCCTGACTTTC. It translates to CASSGGLWDSLVTGGVLTF.

This clonotype was seen more than once but under ten times. The chain couples TRBV27 to TRBJ1-2, with D possibly matching TRBD1 (5 bases). The CDR3 is made up of 14 amino acids. V lost 8 bases, J lost 3 bases, and 16 bases lay in between. Germline V lookup: CDR1 MNHEY, CDR2 SMNVEV (reference sequence). This chain's CDR3 is CASSPTVVDYGYTF. CDR3 nucleotide sequence: TGTGCCAGCTCGCCGACAGTAGTGGACTATGGCTACACCTTC.

The chain couples TRBV2 to TRBJ1-1; 7 bases align to TRBD1. The trim removed 8 bases at V and 3 bases at J, leaving 3 bases unmatched. This CDR3 is built from 12 residues. The germline V gene encodes CDR1 SNHLY and CDR2 FYNNEI. For the CDR3, the DNA is TGTGCCAGCGTGACAGGGCACACTGAAGCTTTCTTT. It encodes CASVTGHTEAFF.

The J gene is TRBJ1-4, the V gene TRBV15, with D unclear. V lost 0 bases and J 6 bases, leaving 8 bases between the germline ends. Looked up from germline, CDR1 is LNHNV and CDR2 is YYDKDF (reference sequence). The CDR3 is 14 amino acids. The CDR3 DNA reads TGTGCCACCAGCAGAGATCTGTCAGATGAAAAACTGTTTTTT. Translation: CATSRDLSDEKLFF.

This clonotype was observed a few times. The V gene is TRBV4-2, the J gene TRBJ1-5, with a weak D call TRBD1 (6 bases). This CDR3 spans 17 amino acids. Trimming left V 0 bases short and J 1 base short, with 13 bases between. Germline V gene sequence: CDR1 LGHNA, CDR2 YNFKEQ. DNA for the CDR3: TGTGCCAGCAGCCAAGATGTGCGGGGGGCGAGCAATCAGCCCCAGCATTTT. Translating it yields CASSQDVRGASNQPQHF.

This clonotype was recorded at least ten times. This sequence joins TRBV7-9 and TRBJ2-3; TRBD2 matches 7 bases. This CDR3 has 15 residues. CDR1 and CDR2 from the germline V gene are SEHNR and FQNEAQ (reference sequence). V dropped 4 bases and J dropped 4; count of bases not matched to a gene: 8. CDR3 sequence reads: CASSSSGRGADTQYF. Here the CDR3 DNA reads TGTGCCAGCAGCTCCTCAGGGAGGGGTGCAGATACGCAGTATTTT.

This clonotype was recorded a few times. The chain combines TRBV6-1 with TRBJ2-7; D unclear. This CDR3 has 15 residues. Per the germline V gene, CDR1 is MNHNS and CDR2 is SASEGT. With 1 base removed from V and 3 bases from J, the gap between germline ends came to 13 bases. The CDR3 DNA sequence: TGTGCCAGCAGTGAAGATGGTCAGAGTCACTACGAGCAGTACTTC. Translated, it gives CASSEDGQSHYEQYF.

CDR3 sequence: CANKNRPGGTEAFF. The DNA of the CDR3 is TGTGCCAACAAAAACAGGCCCGGGGGCACTGAAGCTTTCTTT. The chain combines TRBV7-9 with TRBJ1-1, with D maybe TRBD1 (5 bases). Trimming removed 10 bases at V and 4 bases at J, with 19 bases between. The CDR3 is 14 residues long. Germline assignment: CDR1 SEHNR and CDR2 FQNEAQ (reference sequence).

This clonotype was counted a few times. This chain joins TRBV12-5 and TRBJ1-1, with 12 positions matching TRBD1. This CDR3 is built from 17 residues. With 0 bases clipped from V and 5 bases from J, the junction kept 7 bases outside the gene matches. CDR1 and CDR2 (germline): LGHNT, FRNRAP. The CDR3 sequence: CASGLVGTGGRWTEAFF. The DNA for the CDR3 is TGTGCTAGTGGTTTGGTTGGGACAGGGGGCCGATGGACTGAAGCTTTCTTT.

This clonotype was observed a few times. The V gene is TRBV7-9, the J gene TRBJ2-7, with 8 bases fitting TRBD1. The germline V gene has CDR1 SEHNR and CDR2 FQNEAQ (reference sequence). V dropped 4 bases and J dropped 2; count of bases not matched to a gene: 7. The CDR3 spans 15 residues. CDR3 DNA: TGTGCCAGCAGCTCCACGGGACAGGACACCTACGAGCAGTACTTC. Its protein product is CASSSTGQDTYEQYF.

In this sample, this clonotype turned up many times. The V call is TRBV7-8, the J call TRBJ2-7, with D unclear. V lost 2 bases and J 2 bases, leaving 10 bases between the germline ends. The CDR3 is 14 amino acids. Germline V gives CDR1 SGHVS, CDR2 FQNEAQ. The CDR3 loop reads CASSLLDGTYEQYV. CDR3 bases: TGTGCCAGCAGCTTATTGGACGGAACCTACGAGCAGTACGTC.

V usage is TRBV12-5 and J usage is TRBJ2-7, with TRBD1 identical over 7 bases. The CDR3 runs 14 residues. The germline gives CDR1 LGHNT, CDR2 FRNRAP. The V segment lost 4 bases and the J segment 2 bases; nucleotides outside the gene matches: 5. As DNA, the CDR3 is TGTGCTAGTGGTTGGAGACAGGGCCCCTACGAGCAGTACTTC. Its protein is CASGWRQGPYEQYF.

This clonotype appeared many times. The chain is built from TRBV7-8 and TRBJ1-2; 10 nucleotides line up with TRBD1. The CDR3 loop spans 14 amino acids. After removal of 3 bases from V and 6 bases from J, the junction contained 4 bases not matched to a gene. The germline V gene has CDR1 SGHVS and CDR2 FQNEAQ. DNA of the CDR3: TGTGCCAGCAGCTTCCTGACAGGGGGCAATGGCTACACCTTC. Translating it yields CASSFLTGGNGYTF.

The rearrangement joins TRBV7-3 to TRBJ1-1, with TRBD1 identical over 9 bases. The CDR3 is 13 amino acids. The germline gives CDR1 SGHTA, CDR2 FQGTGA. After removal of 5 bases from V and 7 bases from J, the junction contained 5 bases not matched to a gene. In DNA, the CDR3 is TGTGCCAGCAGCGCGGACAGGGGTCTTGAAGCTTTCTTT. Translating it yields CASSADRGLEAFF.

The chain carries TRBV16 and TRBJ2-5; TRBD1 matches at 7 bases. The CDR3 spans 15 residues. Germline CDR1 and CDR2: KGHSY and FQNENV. V lost 4 bases, J lost 0 bases, and 5 bases stayed unmatched. The CDR3 loop reads CASSRAQGNQETQYF. The CDR3 DNA sequence: TGTGCCAGCAGCCGGGCACAGGGGAACCAAGAGACCCAGTACTTC. Supplemented by reference TRBV16 and TRBJ2-5, the full variable domain reads GEEVAQTPKHLVRGEGQKAKLYCAPIKGHSYVFWYQQVLKNEFKFLISFQNENVFDETGMPKERFSAKCLPNSPCSLEIQATKLEDSAVYFCASSRAQGNQETQYFGPGTRLLVL.

The chain combines TRBV14 with TRBJ1-2, with D perhaps TRBD1 (6 bases). The CDR3 sequence is 14 residues long. V dropped 4 bases and J dropped 3 bases, with 12 bases sitting between them. Germline V CDR1 and CDR2: SGHDN, FVKESK. The CDR3 DNA sequence: TGTGCCAGCAGCCGGATCAGGGGAGACTATGGCTACACCTTC. It yields the protein CASSRIRGDYGYTF.